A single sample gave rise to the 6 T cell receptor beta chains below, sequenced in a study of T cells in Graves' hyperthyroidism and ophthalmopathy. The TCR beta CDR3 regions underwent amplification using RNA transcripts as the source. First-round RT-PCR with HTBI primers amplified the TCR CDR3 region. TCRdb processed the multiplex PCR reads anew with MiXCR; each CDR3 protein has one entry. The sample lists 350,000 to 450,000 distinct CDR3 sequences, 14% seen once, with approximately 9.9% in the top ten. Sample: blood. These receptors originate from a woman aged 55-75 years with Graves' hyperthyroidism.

The CDR3 protein is CASRNRTGDRGYTF. The CDR3 DNA reads TGTGCCAGCAGAAATAGGACAGGGGATAGGGGCTACACCTTC. The chain combines TRBV6-1 with TRBJ1-2; TRBD1 matches at 9 bases. This CDR3 has 14 residues. The V gene end was trimmed by 6 bases and the J gene end by 8 bases; junction bases not matched to a gene: 10. Germline V gene data show CDR1 as MNHNS and CDR2 as SASEGT.

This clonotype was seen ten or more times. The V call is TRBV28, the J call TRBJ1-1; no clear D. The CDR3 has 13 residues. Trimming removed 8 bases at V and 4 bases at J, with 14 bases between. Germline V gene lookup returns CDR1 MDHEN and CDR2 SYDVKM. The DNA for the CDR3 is TGTGCCAGCTCTTCCCCGCGAGCCACTGAAGCTTTCTTT. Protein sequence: CASSSPRATEAFF.

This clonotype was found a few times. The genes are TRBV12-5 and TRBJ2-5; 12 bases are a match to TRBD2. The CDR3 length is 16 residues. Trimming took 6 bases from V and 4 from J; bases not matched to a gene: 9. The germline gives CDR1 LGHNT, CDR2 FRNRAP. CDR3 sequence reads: CASGRTSGKIIETQYF. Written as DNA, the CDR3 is TGTGCTAGTGGAAGGACTAGCGGGAAGATCATAGAGACCCAGTACTTC.

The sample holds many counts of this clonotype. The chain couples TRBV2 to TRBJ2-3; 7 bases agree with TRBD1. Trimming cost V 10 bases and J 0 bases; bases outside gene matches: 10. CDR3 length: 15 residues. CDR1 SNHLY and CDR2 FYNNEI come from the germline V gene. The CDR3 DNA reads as TGTGCCACCCCAACCGGGACAGCTAGCACAGATACGCAGTATTTT. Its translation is CATPTGTASTDTQYF. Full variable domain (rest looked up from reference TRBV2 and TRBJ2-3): EPEVTQTPSHQVTQMGQEVILRCVPISNHLYFYWYRQILGQKVEFLVSFYNNEISEKSEIFDDQFSVERPDGSNFTLKIRSTKLEDSAMYFCATPTGTASTDTQYFGPGTRLTVL.

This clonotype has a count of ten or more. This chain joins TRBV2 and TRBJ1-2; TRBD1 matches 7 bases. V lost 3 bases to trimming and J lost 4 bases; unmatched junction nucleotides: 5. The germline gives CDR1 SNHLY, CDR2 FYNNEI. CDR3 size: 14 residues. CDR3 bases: TGTGCCAGCAGTGAGGGGACAGCTATCTATGGCTACACCTTC. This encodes CASSEGTAIYGYTF.

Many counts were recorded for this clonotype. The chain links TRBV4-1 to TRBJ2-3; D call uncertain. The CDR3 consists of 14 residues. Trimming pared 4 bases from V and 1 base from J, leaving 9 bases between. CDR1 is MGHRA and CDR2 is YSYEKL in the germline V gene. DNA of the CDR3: TGCGCCAGCAGCCCTCAGATTGGCACAGATACGCAGTATTTT. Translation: CASSPQIGTDTQYF.